A single sample is the source of the 13 T cell receptor beta chains below, sequenced in a study of molecular identifiers for immune sequencing clone quantification. TCRdb reanalysed the PCR reads using MiXCR and keeps one entry per CDR3 protein. The sample has 300,000 to 400,000 distinct CDR3 sequences, roughly 24% seen once. The sequenced material came from naive CD8+ T cells from blood, with Jurkat cell RNA spiked in. Specified subset: FACS-sorted CD8+CD4-CCR7+CD45RA+ naive T cells. These receptors were taken from a human donor in good health. Some libraries in this study had Jurkat cell RNA spiked in.

The chain uses TRBV19 and TRBJ2-7; D remains unclear. The CDR3 has 13 residues. With 3 bases removed from V and 3 bases from J, the gap between germline ends came to 9 bases. Germline V gene lookup returns CDR1 LNHDA and CDR2 SQIVND (reference sequence). The CDR3 is CASSMGVLYEQYF. The CDR3 region has the DNA TGTGCCAGTAGTATGGGCGTGCTCTACGAGCAGTACTTC.

This clonotype came up many times. The chain combines TRBV5-6 with TRBJ2-3, with D unresolved. V lost 0 bases and J 3 bases, leaving 8 bases between the germline ends. CDR3 length: 14 residues. Germline loops: CDR1 SGHDT, CDR2 YYEEEE. CDR3 sequence reads: CASSLGSATDTQYF. CDR3 nucleotides: TGTGCCAGCAGCTTGGGGAGCGCTACAGATACGCAGTATTTT. Combining the CDR3 with reference TRBV5-6 and TRBJ2-3 gives the whole variable domain DAGVTQSPTHLIKTRGQQVTLRCSPKSGHDTVSWYQQALGQGPQFIFQYYEEEERQRGNFPDRFSGHQFPNYSSELNVNALLLGDSALYLCASSLGSATDTQYFGPGTRLTVL.

This clonotype has just a few counts. This chain uses TRBV9 with TRBJ2-2; TRBD1 is a possible D gene (6 bases). Trimming took 0 bases from V and 7 from J, leaving 10 bases between them. CDR1 and CDR2 (germline): SGDLS, YYNGEE. The CDR3 is made up of 14 amino acids. As DNA, the CDR3 is TGTGCCAGCAGCGTAGAGGGGGAAATCGGGGAGCTGTTTTTT. Protein: CASSVEGEIGELFF.

This clonotype was seen a few times. The chain employs TRBV7-8 and TRBJ2-7; D is perhaps TRBD2 (6 bases). This CDR3 is built from 14 residues. The V and J ends lost 2 bases and 3 bases respectively, with 11 bases between them. Germline lookup yields CDR1 SGHVS and CDR2 FQNEAQ. The CDR3 loop reads CASSLYPGDYEQYF. CDR3 DNA: TGTGCCAGCAGCTTATATCCGGGGGACTACGAGCAGTACTTC.

On this clonotype: This may arise from a read error, as a much more abundant clone is one base away. The chain joins TRBV28 to TRBJ2-3, with a possible D match to TRBD2 (5 bases). The CDR3 is made up of 14 amino acids. The V gene's germline CDR1 is MDHEN and CDR2 SYDVKM. The CDR3: CASSLRGAAYERYF. The DNA for the CDR3 is TGTGCCAGCAGTCTTCGAGGTGCGGCCTACGAGCGGTACTTC.

This clonotype has only a few counts. The rearrangement uses TRBV5-6 and TRBJ1-5; no firm D call. In germline, CDR1 is SGHDT, CDR2 YYEEEE. The CDR3 totals 12 residues. Trimming cost V 3 bases and J 6 bases, with 7 bases left between them. CDR3 sequence reads: CASSYGFQPQHF. As DNA, the CDR3 is TGTGCCAGCAGCTATGGATTTCAGCCCCAGCATTTT.

As to this clonotype: This may come from a read error, since a much larger clone is one base off. The chain carries TRBV6-5 and TRBJ1-1, with a weak D call TRBD1 (5 bases). CDR1 is MNHEY and CDR2 is SVGAGI in the germline V gene. The CDR3 is 13 amino acids. Deletions cut 4 bases from V and 6 bases from J, with 12 bases between. The CDR3 DNA sequence: TGTGCCAGCAGTTCCTCAGGGCAATCTGAAGCTTTCTTT. Protein: CASSSSGQSEAFF.

This clonotype showed up just once. The junction does not match germline at one end; this may be a read error. CDR3 DNA sequence: TGCGGTGCTCGCCGTCTAGCGGGCTCCTACGAGCAGTACTTC. Encoded protein: CGARRLAGSYEQYF. J is TRBJ2-7 and V is TRBV20-1, with 8 bases that match TRBD2. CDR1 DFQATT and CDR2 SNEGSKA come from the germline V gene (reference sequence). CDR3 length equals 14 residues.

Points on this clonotype: This clone may be a read error of a much larger clone one base away. The rearrangement links TRBV20-1 to TRBJ2-4, with D perhaps TRBD2 (6 bases). Per germline, CDR1 DFQATT and CDR2 SNEGSKA (reference sequence). CDR3 size: 12 residues. The germline V and J ends were trimmed by 5 bases and 7 bases, with 12 bases remaining between them. CDR3 nucleotides: TGCAGTGCTCGGGACTTTTCTAACATTCAGTACTTC. This sequence encodes CSARDFSNIQYF.

As concerns this clonotype: This is likely a read error, given that the CDR3 carries no conserved phenylalanine or tryptophan at its end. This chain links TRBV12-3 or TRBV12-4 with TRBJ2-3, with D uncertain. This CDR3 is 11 amino acids long. Trimming removed 1 base at V and 6 bases at J, with 2 bases between. DNA of the CDR3: TGTGCCAGCAGTTTAGTGGATACGCAGTATTTA. It is translated as CASSLVDTQYL.

The sample holds a few counts of this clonotype. The chain is built from TRBV28 and TRBJ2-3, with D possibly called TRBD1 or TRBD2 (6 bases each). V lost 4 bases and J 5 bases, leaving 19 bases between the germline ends. There are 16 residues in the CDR3. In germline, CDR1 is MDHEN, CDR2 SYDVKM. DNA for the CDR3: TGTGCCAGCAGTTCTTGGAGGGGGGAGCAGATAGATACGCAGTATTTT. Amino acids: CASSSWRGEQIDTQYF.

This clonotype turned up a few times. The CDR3 DNA reads as TGTGCCAGCAGCCCGAAAGGGGGTCTAGCGGTGAGCTCCTACAATGAGCAGTTCTTC. This translates into CASSPKGGLAVSSYNEQFF. The rearrangement links TRBV7-2 to TRBJ2-1; possible D gene TRBD2, 7 bases. This CDR3 contains 19 residues. With 5 bases removed from V and 0 bases from J, the gap between germline ends came to 23 bases. Germline CDR1 and CDR2: SGHTA and FQGNSA.

This clonotype came up many times. The chain recombines TRBV6-6 with TRBJ2-3; 9 bases agree with TRBD2. Germline V lookup: CDR1 MNHNY, CDR2 SVGAGI (reference sequence). Trimming cost V 2 bases and J 2 bases; bases outside gene matches: 5. CDR3 length equals 16 residues. The DNA of the CDR3 is TGTGCCAGCAGTTACGCGGGGGGGCCGACCACAGATACGCAGTATTTT. Translation gives CASSYAGGPTTDTQYF.